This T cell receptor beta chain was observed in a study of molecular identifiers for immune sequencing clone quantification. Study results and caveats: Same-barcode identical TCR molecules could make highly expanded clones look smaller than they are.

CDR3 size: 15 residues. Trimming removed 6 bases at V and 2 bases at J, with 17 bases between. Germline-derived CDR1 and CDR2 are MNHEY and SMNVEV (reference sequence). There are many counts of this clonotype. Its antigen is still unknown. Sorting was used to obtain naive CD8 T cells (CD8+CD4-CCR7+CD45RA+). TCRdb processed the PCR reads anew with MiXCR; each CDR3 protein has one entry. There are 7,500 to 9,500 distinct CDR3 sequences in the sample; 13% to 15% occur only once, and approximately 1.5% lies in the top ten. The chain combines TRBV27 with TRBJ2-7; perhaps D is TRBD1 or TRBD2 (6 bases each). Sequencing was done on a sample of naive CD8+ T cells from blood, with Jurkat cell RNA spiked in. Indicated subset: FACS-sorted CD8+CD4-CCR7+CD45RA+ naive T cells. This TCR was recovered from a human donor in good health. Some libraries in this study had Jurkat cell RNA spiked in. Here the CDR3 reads CASRGGPQLTYEQYF. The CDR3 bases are TGTGCCAGCAGAGGGGGGCCCCAACTGACCTACGAGCAGTACTTC.